What follows describes a single TCR beta chain. In terms of age and location, participants ranged from roughly 18 to 90 years and lived in about two dozen US areas. Participants had their cohort set by participant-reported clinical history. Germline CDR1 is ENHRY and CDR2 is SYGVKD. Trimming took off 4 bases at V and 3 bases at J, with 12 bases between the two ends. This CDR3 spans 14 amino acids. These data are taken from a study of blood T cell repertoires in COVID-19. Study details: Sites in the United States, Italy and Spain provided acute and convalescent COVID-19 samples. PBMCs, B-cell-depleted T cells, or T cells provided the cDNA or gDNA that made up the material.

TCRdb's table, derived via immunoSEQ multiplex PCR, lists solely in-frame clones and lacks some. The sample holds approximately 300,000 clones; roughly 90% are singletons and the top ten take under 20%. The chain joins TRBV10-3 to TRBJ1-2; D unresolved. This clonotype was sampled from a woman in her thirties who had recovered from COVID-19. What was sequenced was PBMCs or T cells enriched from blood (not recorded which). CDR3: CAISGGGLDYGYTF. CDR3 DNA: TGTGCCATCAGTGGGGGAGGGCTTGACTATGGCTACACCTTC.